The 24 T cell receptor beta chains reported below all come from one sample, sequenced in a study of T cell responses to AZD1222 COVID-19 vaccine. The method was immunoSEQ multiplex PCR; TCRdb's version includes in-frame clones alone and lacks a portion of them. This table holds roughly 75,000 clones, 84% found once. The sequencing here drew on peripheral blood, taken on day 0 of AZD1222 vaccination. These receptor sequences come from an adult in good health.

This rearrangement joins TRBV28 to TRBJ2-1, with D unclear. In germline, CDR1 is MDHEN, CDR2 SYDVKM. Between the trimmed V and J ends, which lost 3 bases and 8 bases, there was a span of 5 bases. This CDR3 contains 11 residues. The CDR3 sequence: CASSFVDEQFF. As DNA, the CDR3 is TGTGCCAGCAGTTTCGTGGATGAGCAGTTCTTC.

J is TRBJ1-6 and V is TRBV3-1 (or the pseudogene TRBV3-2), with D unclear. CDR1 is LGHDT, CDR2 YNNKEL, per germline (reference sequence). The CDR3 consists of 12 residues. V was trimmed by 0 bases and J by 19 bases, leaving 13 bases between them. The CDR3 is CASSQESPLLHF. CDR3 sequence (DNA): TGTGCCAGCAGCCAAGAGTCTCCCCTTCTTCACTTT.

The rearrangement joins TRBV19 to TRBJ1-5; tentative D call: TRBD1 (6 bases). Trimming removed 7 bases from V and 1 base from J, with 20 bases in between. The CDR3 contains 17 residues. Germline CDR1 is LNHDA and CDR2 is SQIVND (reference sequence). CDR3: CASMATGFSKSNQPQHF. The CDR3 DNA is TGTGCCAGTATGGCGACAGGCTTTAGTAAGAGCAATCAGCCCCAGCATTTT.

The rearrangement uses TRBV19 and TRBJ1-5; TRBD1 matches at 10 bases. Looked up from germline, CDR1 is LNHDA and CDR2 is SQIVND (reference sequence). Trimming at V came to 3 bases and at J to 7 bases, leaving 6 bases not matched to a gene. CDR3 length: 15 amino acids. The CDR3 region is CASSMPWTGGQPQHF. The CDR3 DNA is TGTGCCAGTAGTATGCCTTGGACAGGGGGGCAGCCCCAGCATTTT.

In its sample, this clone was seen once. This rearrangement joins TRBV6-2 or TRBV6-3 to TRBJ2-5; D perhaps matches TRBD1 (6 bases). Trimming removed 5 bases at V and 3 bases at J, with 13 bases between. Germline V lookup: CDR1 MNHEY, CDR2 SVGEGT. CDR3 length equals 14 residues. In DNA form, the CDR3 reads TGTGCCAGCAGTCGTAAAACAGGGAAAGAGACCCAGTACTTC. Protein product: CASSRKTGKETQYF.

The CDR3 protein is CASSQARTGGNTIYF. The CDR3 DNA reads as TGCGCCAGCAGCCAAGCCCGGACAGGGGGGAACACCATATATTTT. The genes are TRBV4-3 and TRBJ1-3, with 10 bases that match TRBD1. The germline V gene encodes CDR1 LGHNA and CDR2 YSLEER. The CDR3 covers 15 residues. V was clipped by 1 base and J by 7 bases; unmatched bases: 4.

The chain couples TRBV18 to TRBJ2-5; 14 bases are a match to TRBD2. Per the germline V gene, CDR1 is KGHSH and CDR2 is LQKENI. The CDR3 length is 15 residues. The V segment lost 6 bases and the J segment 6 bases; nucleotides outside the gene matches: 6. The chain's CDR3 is CASSQGTSGGQTQYF. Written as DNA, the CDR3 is TGTGCCAGCTCCCAAGGGACTAGCGGGGGACAGACCCAGTACTTC.

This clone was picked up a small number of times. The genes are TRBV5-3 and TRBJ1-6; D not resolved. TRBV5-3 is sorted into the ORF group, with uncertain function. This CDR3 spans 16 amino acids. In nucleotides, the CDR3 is TGTGCTTCGAGGCGGATGTCGTTCTCCTATAATTCACCCCTCCACTTT. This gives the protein CASRRMSFSYNSPLHF.

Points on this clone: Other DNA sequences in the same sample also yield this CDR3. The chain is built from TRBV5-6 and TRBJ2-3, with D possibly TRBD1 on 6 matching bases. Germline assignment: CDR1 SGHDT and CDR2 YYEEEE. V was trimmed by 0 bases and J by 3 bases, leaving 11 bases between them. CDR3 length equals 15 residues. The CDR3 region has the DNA TGTGCCAGCAGCTTGGCCGCAGGGGAAACAGATACGCAGTATTTT. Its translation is CASSLAAGETDTQYF. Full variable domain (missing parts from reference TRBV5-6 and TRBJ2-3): DAGVTQSPTHLIKTRGQQVTLRCSPKSGHDTVSWYQQALGQGPQFIFQYYEEEERQRGNFPDRFSGHQFPNYSSELNVNALLLGDSALYLCASSLAAGETDTQYFGPGTRLTVL.

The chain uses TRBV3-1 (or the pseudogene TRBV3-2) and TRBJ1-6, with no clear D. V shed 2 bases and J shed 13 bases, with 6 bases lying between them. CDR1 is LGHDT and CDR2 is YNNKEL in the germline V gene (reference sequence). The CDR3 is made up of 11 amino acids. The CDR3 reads CASSQSSPLHF. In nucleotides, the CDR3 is TGTGCCAGCAGCCAAAGCTCTCCCCTCCACTTT.

CDR3 sequence: CASSSGLGVYQRGGGEQYF. The CDR3 nucleotides read TGTGCCAGCAGCTCCGGCCTTGGGGTTTATCAAAGAGGAGGCGGCGAGCAGTACTTC. The J gene is TRBJ2-7, the V gene TRBV7-3; possible D gene TRBD2, 5 bases. Trimming removed 4 bases from V and 6 bases from J, with 31 bases in between. This CDR3 contains 19 residues. CDR1 and CDR2 from the germline V gene are SGHTA and FQGTGA.

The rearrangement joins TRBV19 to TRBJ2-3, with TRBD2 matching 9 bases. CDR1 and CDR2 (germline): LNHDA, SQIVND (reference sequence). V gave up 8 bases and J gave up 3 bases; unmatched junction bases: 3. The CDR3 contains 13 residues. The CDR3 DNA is TGTGCCAGTCGGCTAGCGGGGACAGATACGCAGTATTTT. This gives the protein CASRLAGTDTQYF.

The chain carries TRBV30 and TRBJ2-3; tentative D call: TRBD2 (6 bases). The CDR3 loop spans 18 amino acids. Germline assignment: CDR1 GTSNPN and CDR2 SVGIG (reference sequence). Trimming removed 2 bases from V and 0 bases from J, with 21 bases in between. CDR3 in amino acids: CAWSPPPGGDASTDTQYF. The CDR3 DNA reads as TGTGCCTGGAGTCCCCCCCCGGGCGGGGACGCTAGCACAGATACGCAGTATTTT.

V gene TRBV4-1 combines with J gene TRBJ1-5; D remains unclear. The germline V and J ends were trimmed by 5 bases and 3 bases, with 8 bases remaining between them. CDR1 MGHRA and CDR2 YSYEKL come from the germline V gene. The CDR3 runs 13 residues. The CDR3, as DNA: TGCGCCAGCAGCGGCGGTAACAATCAGCCCCAGCATTTT. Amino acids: CASSGGNNQPQHF.

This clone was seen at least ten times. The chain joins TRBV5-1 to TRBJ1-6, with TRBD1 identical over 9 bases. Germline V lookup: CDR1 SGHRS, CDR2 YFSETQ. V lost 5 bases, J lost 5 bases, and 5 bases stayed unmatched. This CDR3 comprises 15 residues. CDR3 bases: TGCGCCAGCAGAATTAGGACAGGGGATAATTCACCCCTCCACTTT. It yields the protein CASRIRTGDNSPLHF.

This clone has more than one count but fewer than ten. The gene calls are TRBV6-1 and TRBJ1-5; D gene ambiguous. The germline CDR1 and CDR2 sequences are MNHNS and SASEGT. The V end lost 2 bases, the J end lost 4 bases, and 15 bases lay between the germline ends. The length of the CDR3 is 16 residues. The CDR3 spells CASSELASGGNQPQHF. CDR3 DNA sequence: TGTGCCAGCAGTGAACTGGCTTCCGGCGGGAATCAGCCCCAGCATTTT.

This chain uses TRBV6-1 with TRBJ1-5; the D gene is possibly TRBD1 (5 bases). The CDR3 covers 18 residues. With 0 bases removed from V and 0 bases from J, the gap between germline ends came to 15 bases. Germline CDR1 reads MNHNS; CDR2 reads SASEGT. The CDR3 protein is CASSEALPAGYSNQPQHF. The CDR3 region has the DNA TGTGCCAGCAGTGAAGCGCTTCCCGCAGGGTATAGCAATCAGCCCCAGCATTTT.

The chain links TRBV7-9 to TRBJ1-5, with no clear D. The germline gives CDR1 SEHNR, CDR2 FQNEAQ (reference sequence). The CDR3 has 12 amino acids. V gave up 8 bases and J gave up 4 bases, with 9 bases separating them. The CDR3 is CASGLLNQPQHF. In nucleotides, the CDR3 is TGTGCCAGCGGGTTACTAAATCAGCCCCAGCATTTT.

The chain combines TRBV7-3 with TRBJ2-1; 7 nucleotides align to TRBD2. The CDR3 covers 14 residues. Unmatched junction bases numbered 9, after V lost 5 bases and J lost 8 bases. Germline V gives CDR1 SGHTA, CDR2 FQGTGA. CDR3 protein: CASSLNTGLDEQFF. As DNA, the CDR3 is TGTGCCAGCAGCCTCAACACCGGACTAGATGAGCAGTTCTTC.

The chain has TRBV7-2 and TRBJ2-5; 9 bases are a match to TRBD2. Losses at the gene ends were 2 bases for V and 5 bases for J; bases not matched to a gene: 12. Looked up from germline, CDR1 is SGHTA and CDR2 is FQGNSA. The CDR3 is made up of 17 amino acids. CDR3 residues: CASSLTTRGGAGETQYF. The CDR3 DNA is TGTGCCAGCAGCTTAACGACTCGCGGGGGGGCCGGGGAGACCCAGTACTTC. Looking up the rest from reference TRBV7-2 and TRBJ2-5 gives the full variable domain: GAGVSQSPSNKVTEKGKDVELRCDPISGHTALYWYRQSLGQGLEFLIYFQGNSAPDKSGLPSDRFSAERTGGSVSTLTIQRTQQEDSAVYLCASSLTTRGGAGETQYFGPGTRLLVL.

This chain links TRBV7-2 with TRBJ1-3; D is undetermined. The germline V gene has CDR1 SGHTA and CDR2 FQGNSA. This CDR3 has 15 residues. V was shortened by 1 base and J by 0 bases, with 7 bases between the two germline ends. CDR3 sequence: CASSLGRPSGNTIYF. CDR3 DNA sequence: TGTGCCAGCAGCTTAGGGCGGCCCTCTGGAAACACCATATATTTT.

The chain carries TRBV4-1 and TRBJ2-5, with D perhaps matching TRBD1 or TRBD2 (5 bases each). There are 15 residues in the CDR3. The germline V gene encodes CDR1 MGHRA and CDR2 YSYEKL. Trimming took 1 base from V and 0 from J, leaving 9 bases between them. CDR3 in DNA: TGCGCCAGCAGCCAAGGAGCGGACAACCAAGAGACCCAGTACTTC. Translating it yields CASSQGADNQETQYF.

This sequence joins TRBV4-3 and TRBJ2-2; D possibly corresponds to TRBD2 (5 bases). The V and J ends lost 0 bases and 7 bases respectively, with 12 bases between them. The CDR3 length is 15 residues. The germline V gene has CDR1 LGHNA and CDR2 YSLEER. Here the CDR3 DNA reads TGCGCCAGCAGCCAAGAGGCGAACGGAGGCGGGGAGCTGTTTTTT. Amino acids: CASSQEANGGGELFF.

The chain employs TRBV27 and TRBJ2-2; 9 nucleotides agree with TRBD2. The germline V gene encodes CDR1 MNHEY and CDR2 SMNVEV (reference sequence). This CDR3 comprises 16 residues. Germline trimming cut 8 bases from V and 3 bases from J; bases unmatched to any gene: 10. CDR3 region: CASLRWAGGDTGELFF. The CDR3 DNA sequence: TGTGCCAGCCTGCGTTGGGCGGGGGGGGACACCGGGGAGCTGTTTTTT.